This record concerns one T cell receptor beta chain sequence. Its antigen is currently not known. No base qualities exist here, and no much larger clone lies one base off it. The entry originates in a study of blood T cell repertoires in COVID-19 (dated by TCRdb to the early 2020s). Turning to the overall study: Samples from collaborators originated in the United States, Italy and Spain and spanned both the acute and convalescent phases of COVID-19. Where available, HLA class I and class II types were taken from metadata supplied by the sample provider and were not determined by assay-based typing. The sample metadata nearly always contained a de-identified subject ID, COVID-19 status, age in years and sex. The repertoires were released in a freely available public database intended as a resource for research on the immune response to SARS-CoV-2. The prospective study material was composed of cDNA or gDNA derived from T cells, B-cell-depleted T cells, or PBMCs. The samples were drawn from the first 160 participants of the ongoing ImmuneRACE study and from 950 to 1,500 subjects provided by 6 global collaborators. Subjects who had been exposed to COVID-19, were actively infected with it, or had recovered from it provided the deeply sampled blood TCRbeta repertoires that made up the dataset. The investigation overall reported the following: The quantity of clinical and demographic metadata differed by source and by participant and was supplied without curation.

The immunoSEQ Assay, a bias-controlled multiplex PCR, was used to amplify TCRbeta CDR3 regions from genomic DNA. Per the original workflow: The number of nucleated cells in each sample was estimated from the amplification of reference gene primers within the assay. To quantify the absolute abundance of each unique TCRbeta CDR3 rearrangement, sequence reads were collapsed and filtered. For each sample, productive Simpson clonality was calculated as the square root of Simpson's diversity index across productive rearrangements. TCRdb re-hosts the immuneACCESS table, in-frame sequences only. Its copies lack some clones; in the studies checked, an unresolved V gene accounts for under half of them, and the cause for the rest is not known. The V and J calls and clone size were taken over from that table, and D and trimming were inferred from the DNA. Within this sample are fewer than 300,000 clones, with around 84% of them counted one time only. The ten largest clonotypes hold roughly 1.5% of the sample.

For this chain, trimming is 1 base at the V end and 3 bases at the J end, and the number of junction bases without a gene match is 3. The CDR3 runs 14 amino acids, cysteine and phenylalanine included. The DNA shown is the 42-base CDR3, in frame from base 1. As encoded in the germline V gene, CDR1 is SGHRS while CDR2 is YFSETQ. At one collaborating source in Seattle, patients were enrolled during active infection and were followed longitudinally through the course of disease. The collaborating institutions used their own protocols to collect whole blood in K2EDTA tubes. For TCRbeta analysis, collaborator samples were shipped as frozen whole blood, as isolated PBMCs, or as DNA extracted from either sample type.

Recombination linked TRBV5-1 to TRBJ2-7, and 8 junctional nucleotides match TRBD2. The sequenced sample consisted of peripheral blood. This clonotype was obtained from a human donor with COVID-19, enrolled during active disease. The donor label of this sample is uncertain. The DNA sequence is TGCGCCAGCAGCTTGCACCGGGAGGGCTACGAGCAGTACTTC. The encoded protein is CASSLHREGYEQYF.